This T cell receptor (beta chain) was sequenced in a study of OX40 agonist ivuxolimab in advanced cancers. Study-level background: The costimulatory receptor OX40 (CD134) was targeted by ivuxolimab, a fully human IgG2 agonistic monoclonal antibody. Intravenous ivuxolimab was administered to patients every 2 weeks at six dose levels: 0.01, 0.1, 0.3, 1.5, 3 and 10 mg/kg. Among the roughly 54 dose-escalation patients, around 20 had hepatocellular carcinoma, 15 or so melanoma, 9 renal cell carcinoma and 9 head and neck cancer. In the dose-escalation cohort, around 80% of patients were male, and the mean age was 60 years with a range of roughly 23 to 79. Prior anti-PD-1, anti-PD-L1 or anti-CTLA-4 therapy was permitted, and approximately 40% of dose-escalation patients had received checkpoint inhibitors. Partial responses occurred in three dose-escalation patients: two with cutaneous melanoma and one with hepatocellular carcinoma. The point of sequencing TCRbeta in the periphery was to test whether ivuxolimab changed TCR sequence diversity and drove clonal T-cell expansion. The paper covers the monotherapy dose-escalation part of the phase I ivuxolimab trial, which included N ≈ 54 patients. On the study overall, not on this receptor specifically: On average, CD8+ T cells showed more expanded clones than CD4+ T cells after ivuxolimab. The antigen specificity of the peripheral T cells that underwent clonal expansion was not determined. Clonal expansion of both CD4+ and CD8+ blood T cells was observed from baseline to week 6 at doses 0.1 to 3.0 mg/kg. Partial responders in the 0.1-3.0 mg/kg groups had among the lowest normalized peripheral clonal expansion, especially among CD8+ T cells. Low levels of normalized T-cell clonal expansion were also seen in some patients who did not respond.

Trimming costs V 0 bases and J 0 bases, and their ends lie 11 bases apart. The CDR3, cysteine through phenylalanine, is 16 amino acids long. Only CDR3 DNA remains: 48 bases, in frame from the first base. The germline V gene specifies WSHSY as CDR1 and SAAADI as CDR2. To sequence the TCRbeta CDR3 region, genomic DNA was isolated from the sorted cells. TCRbeta CDR3 regions were sequenced using the immunoSEQ Assay. TCRdb re-hosts the immuneACCESS table, in-frame sequences only. Its copies lack some clones; in the studies checked, an unresolved V gene accounts for under half of them, and the cause for the rest is not known. For this sample there are 20,000 to 25,000 clones; more than 70% appear just once. The ten largest clones capture around a tenth of the sample. A note on this clone: Its antigen specificity is not known. Base qualities are not at hand, and no much larger clone is one base apart.

The trial excluded patients who had a history of autoimmune disease or were on systemic immunosuppression. Peripheral blood for TCR sequencing was collected from all dose cohorts at baseline, on cycle 4 day 1, and on cycle 7 day 1. Samples came from an open-label, multicenter, first-in-human phase I dose-escalation trial of ivuxolimab. Adults with locally advanced or metastatic head and neck squamous cell, hepatocellular, melanoma or renal cell carcinoma were enrolled in the trial. Before TCR sequencing, CD4+ T cells and CD8+ T cells were sorted from peripheral blood as separate populations. The sequences come from CD4+ or CD8+ T cells sorted from blood, collected in a trial of the OX40 agonist ivuxolimab. The sequence links TRBV10-2 to TRBJ2-5, with TRBD2 perhaps the D gene, on 6 matching bases. This clonotype originated in an adult with an advanced solid tumor such as melanoma, head and neck, liver or kidney cancer. The nucleotides are TGCGCCAGCAGTGAGTCGAGGCGGGGCGACCAAGAGACCCAGTACTTC. It translates to CASSESRRGDQETQYF.